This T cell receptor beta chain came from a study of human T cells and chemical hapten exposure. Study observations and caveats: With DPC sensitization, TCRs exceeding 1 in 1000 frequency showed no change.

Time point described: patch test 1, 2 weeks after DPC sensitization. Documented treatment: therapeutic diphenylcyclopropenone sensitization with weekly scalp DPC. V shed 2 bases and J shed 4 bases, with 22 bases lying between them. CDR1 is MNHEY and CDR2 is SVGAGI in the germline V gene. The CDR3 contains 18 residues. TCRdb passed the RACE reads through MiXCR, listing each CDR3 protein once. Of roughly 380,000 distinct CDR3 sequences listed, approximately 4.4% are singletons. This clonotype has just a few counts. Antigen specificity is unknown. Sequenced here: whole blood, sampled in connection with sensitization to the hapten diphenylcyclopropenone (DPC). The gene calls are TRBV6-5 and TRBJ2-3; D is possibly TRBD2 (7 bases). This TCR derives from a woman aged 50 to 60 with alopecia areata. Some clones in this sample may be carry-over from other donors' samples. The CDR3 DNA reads TGTGCCAGCAGTTACGTCGGACTAGGGGGATCACCCGCAGATACGCAGTATTTT. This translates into CASSYVGLGGSPADTQYF.